What follows describes a single TCR beta chain. Antigen specificity is unknown. The CDR3 is made up of 13 amino acids. Trimming took 7 bases from V and 1 from J; bases not matched to a gene: 4. Germline V gives CDR1 SQVTM, CDR2 ANQGSEA. In the naive CD8 group, cells lacked CD45RO and were positively selected for CCR7, so terminally differentiated effector memory CD45RA+ cells were left out. The sample is drawn from a study of shared clonotypes between healthy human individuals. Study in general: Each donor had three CD4 naive, three CD4 memory, two CD8 naive and one CD8 memory plate. Study-wide results and limits: Sharing across four donors was seen in approximately 5.2% of naive CD4 clonotypes. Naive subsets generally exceeded memory subsets in estimated richness.

Sorted-subset replicate PCRs used about 180 ng DNA, some 33,000 T cell genomes. The data were produced by immunoSEQ multiplex PCR, yet TCRdb's version contains in-frame clones alone and is incomplete. This sample has approximately 810,000 clones, with 90% to 95% found just once. This clonotype was obtained from a man aged 25 to 40 in good health. The chain couples TRBV29-1 to TRBJ2-1; 7 bases line up with TRBD2. Sequencing was done on a sample of naive CD8+ T cells sorted from blood. CDR3 DNA sequence: TGCAGCGCGCTGGGACTATCCTACAATGAGCAGTTCTTC. This codes for CSALGLSYNEQFF.